A single sample is the source of the 19 T cell receptor beta chains below, sequenced in a study of T cells in Graves' hyperthyroidism and ophthalmopathy. RNA transcripts gave rise to amplified TCR beta CDR3 regions. RT-PCR in the first round (using the HTBI primer set) targeted the TCR CDR3. TCRdb recomputed calls from the multiplex PCR reads with MiXCR, one row per CDR3 protein. The table includes hundreds of thousands of distinct CDR3 sequences, roughly 37% detected once. Sequenced material: blood. All receptors come from a man in his late teens or twenties with Graves' hyperthyroidism.

This clonotype was seen only a few times. The chain carries TRBV6-1 and TRBJ1-2; D not resolved. This CDR3 is 15 amino acids long. The germline V and J ends were trimmed by 2 bases and 5 bases, with 15 bases remaining between them. CDR1 and CDR2 (germline): MNHNS, SASEGT. The CDR3, as DNA: TGTGCCAGCAGTGAAAACCGGGGATGGGGATATGGCTACACCTTC. This codes for CASSENRGWGYGYTF.

On this clonotype itself: A single base separates this from a much larger clone, so it may be a read error. The rearrangement links TRBV20-1 to TRBJ1-4; 8 positions agree with TRBD1. This CDR3 has 13 residues. Germline CDR1 reads DFQATT; CDR2 reads SNEGSKA (reference sequence). CDR3 sequence reads: CSAADRGSEKLVF. The CDR3, as DNA: TGCAGTGCTGCCGACAGGGGTAGTGAAAAACTGGTTTTT.

This clonotype has a single count. The chain combines TRBV7-8 with TRBJ1-2; TRBD1 matches 10 bases. From germline, CDR1 is SGHVS and CDR2 FQNEAQ. CDR3 length: 15 amino acids. With 1 base clipped from V and 6 bases from J, the junction kept 5 bases outside the gene matches. This CDR3 is CASSLVGTGVDGYTF. CDR3 coding DNA: TGTGCCAGCAGCTTAGTGGGGACAGGGGTTGATGGCTACACCTTC.

There are a few counts of this clonotype. This sequence joins TRBV10-3 and TRBJ2-7, with D hard to call. V gave up 10 bases and J gave up 2 bases, with 21 bases separating them. The CDR3 is 15 amino acids. Germline CDR1 is ENHRY and CDR2 is SYGVKD. The CDR3 DNA sequence: TGTGCCAGCAGCCCCTGGCAAGCGTATACCTACGAGCAGTACTTC. It yields the protein CASSPWQAYTYEQYF.

This clonotype was counted only a few times. The chain links TRBV6-5 to TRBJ2-7, with D perhaps TRBD2 (6 bases). Germline values: CDR1 MNHEY, CDR2 SVGAGI. The CDR3 totals 14 residues. Trimming left V 2 bases short and J 0 bases short, with 8 bases between. The CDR3 nucleotides read TGTGCCAGCAGTTACGGGGACTTCTCCTACGAGCAGTACTTC. Amino acid sequence: CASSYGDFSYEQYF.

The V call is TRBV24-1, the J call TRBJ1-4; no clear D gene. CDR1 and CDR2 (germline): KGHDR, SFDVKD. Trimming left V 6 bases short and J 3 bases short, with 19 bases between. The CDR3 consists of 17 residues. Here the CDR3 reads CATSTLHRSPPNEKLFF. CDR3 nucleotide sequence: TGTGCCACCAGTACCCTTCATAGATCCCCTCCTAATGAAAAACTGTTTTTT.

For this clonotype: The conserved final phenylalanine or tryptophan is absent from the CDR3, which likely points to a read error. It is unclear where the CDR3 begins or ends on the DNA, so no DNA is shown, and the CDR3 is as TCRdb lists it. The V and J genes are TRBV5-4 and TRBJ2-7; the table's D gene call, TRBD1, was not cross checked with the DNA. Looked up from germline, CDR1 is SGHNT and CDR2 is YYREEE (reference sequence). The CDR3 region is 8 residues in length, termini included. The CDR3 sequence is CASSLGGQ.

Concerning this clonotype: A much larger clonotype is one base distant, so this may be a read error. This chain joins TRBV29-1 and TRBJ2-2; TRBD2 might be the D (6 bases). This CDR3 spans 14 amino acids. Trimming took 2 bases from V and 5 from J, leaving 12 bases between them. Germline V gives CDR1 SQVTM, CDR2 ANQGSEA. The CDR3 DNA reads as TGCAGCGTTGAACCCGGACGGGGGACCGGGGAGCTGTTTTTT. Translation gives CSVEPGRGTGELFF.

In this sample, this clonotype turned up many times. The J gene is TRBJ1-1, the V gene TRBV10-1; unclear D gene. This CDR3 is 15 amino acids long. Looked up from germline, CDR1 is WNHNN and CDR2 is SYGVQD (reference sequence). V dropped 2 bases and J dropped 3 bases, with 13 bases sitting between them. In DNA form, the CDR3 reads TGCGCCAGCAGTGAGGAAGGTGGCAGCTACACTGAAGCTTTCTTT. Translation: CASSEEGGSYTEAFF.

This rearrangement joins TRBV7-2 to TRBJ2-5; 8 nucleotides match TRBD2. Germline V gene data show CDR1 as SGHTA and CDR2 as FQGNSA. This CDR3 comprises 15 residues. Losses at the gene ends were 7 bases for V and 0 bases for J; bases not matched to a gene: 7. CDR3 sequence: CASNLAGGYQETQYF. The CDR3, as DNA: TGTGCCAGCAACCTGGCGGGGGGCTACCAAGAGACCCAGTACTTC.

This clonotype was seen at least ten times. The chain uses TRBV7-6 and TRBJ2-2; 7 bases are a match to TRBD1. Germline CDR1 reads SGHVS; CDR2 reads FNYEAQ. V lost 5 bases and J lost 7; bases outside the gene matches: 4. This CDR3 spans 13 amino acids. The CDR3 protein is CASSPTGFGELFF. CDR3 nucleotide sequence: TGTGCCAGCAGCCCGACAGGGTTCGGGGAGCTGTTTTTT.

The rearrangement uses TRBV2 and TRBJ1-6; 7 nucleotides match TRBD1. The V and J ends lost 4 bases and 7 bases, in that order; junction bases with no gene match: 7. Germline V gene sequence: CDR1 SNHLY, CDR2 FYNNEI. The CDR3 extends over 15 amino acids. In nucleotides, the CDR3 is TGTGCCAGCAGTGCTTCAGGGGGAGGCAATTCACCCCTCCACTTT. It encodes CASSASGGGNSPLHF.

V and J are TRBV20-1 and TRBJ2-7; D ambiguous. CDR1 and CDR2 (germline): DFQATT, SNEGSKA (reference sequence). Trimming shortened V by 3 bases and J by 1 base, and 10 bases separated the two germline ends. The CDR3 extends over 13 amino acids. The CDR3 here is CSARAVSSYEQYF. The CDR3 DNA sequence: TGCAGTGCTAGGGCTGTATCTTCCTACGAGCAGTACTTC.

CDR3 region: CSVEGGGTGEQYF. Here the CDR3 DNA reads TGCAGCGTTGAAGGGGGAGGGACAGGAGAGCAGTACTTC. The V and J genes are TRBV29-1 and TRBJ2-7, with D possibly TRBD1 on 8 matching bases. This CDR3 spans 13 amino acids. Trimming pared 1 base from V and 7 bases from J, leaving 14 bases between. Germline assignment: CDR1 SQVTM and CDR2 ANQGSEA.

The chain combines TRBV29-1 with TRBJ2-5; D possibly uses TRBD1 or TRBD2 (5 bases each). From germline, CDR1 is SQVTM and CDR2 ANQGSEA. V was clipped by 0 bases and J by 2 bases, with 13 bases between them. CDR3 length: 15 residues. CDR3 sequence reads: CSVEDRGWGQETQYF. In DNA form, the CDR3 reads TGCAGCGTTGAAGATCGGGGTTGGGGGCAAGAGACCCAGTACTTC.

This clonotype has a handful of counts. The chain has TRBV7-2 and TRBJ2-2, with 7 positions matching TRBD1. Germline trimming cut 5 bases from V and 4 bases from J; bases unmatched to any gene: 7. CDR3 size: 15 residues. Germline V lookup: CDR1 SGHTA, CDR2 FQGNSA. CDR3 region: CASSRQGNPTGELFF. In DNA form, the CDR3 reads TGTGCCAGCAGCCGACAGGGCAACCCCACCGGGGAGCTGTTTTTT.

The V gene is TRBV25-1, the J gene TRBJ1-2; D perhaps matches TRBD1 (5 bases). The CDR3 runs 13 residues. V was cut by 3 bases and J by 5 bases, with 10 bases left in between. Germline assignment: CDR1 MGHDK and CDR2 SYGVNS. The CDR3 spells CASSDGTPYGYTF. Written as DNA, the CDR3 is TGTGCCAGCAGTGATGGGACTCCGTATGGCTACACCTTC.

With regard to this clonotype: Likely a read error: the CDR3 ends without its conserved phenylalanine or tryptophan. The chain links TRBV19 to TRBJ2-5, with TRBD1 matching over 8 bases. J lost 3 bases, V lost 4 bases, and 1 base had no gene match. Germline CDR1 reads LNHDA; CDR2 reads SQIVND (reference sequence). The CDR3 totals 13 residues. CDR3 protein: CASSKDREETQYL. DNA for the CDR3: TGTGCCAGTAGTAAGGACAGGGAAGAGACCCAGTACTTA.

This rearrangement joins TRBV5-6 to TRBJ2-5; 7 nucleotides match TRBD2. Trimming cost V 4 bases and J 4 bases; bases outside gene matches: 10. Germline V gene data show CDR1 as SGHDT and CDR2 as YYEEEE. The CDR3 is 15 residues long. CDR3 sequence reads: CASSHRRERGETQYF. DNA for the CDR3: TGTGCCAGCAGCCACAGGCGGGAGCGGGGAGAGACCCAGTACTTC.